This T cell receptor (beta chain) stems from a study of T cells after yellow fever vaccination. For the study at large: Preparation used SMART-Seq v4 Ultra Low Input for the low-cell-number fractions. Overall study findings and caveats: Repertoires sorted by FACS could include abundant clonotypes that are contaminants from the bulk population. CD4 and CD8 compartments shared a small share of clonotypes. Booster sampling recovered most clones from primary vaccination (around 97% CD4, roughly 86% CD8).

TCRdb ran MiXCR on the 5' RACE reads and lists one entry per CDR3 protein. The data hold fewer than 400,000 distinct CDR3 sequences, with under 7.5% observed a single time. This clonotype was recorded a few times. Its antigen is not known. CDR1 MDHEN and CDR2 SYDVKM come from the germline V gene. V was trimmed by 9 bases and J by 6 bases, leaving 17 bases between them. CDR3 length equals 13 residues. The starting material was PBMCs, obtained 5 days after the yellow fever booster vaccination. V is TRBV28 and J is TRBJ2-5; maybe TRBD1 (8 bases). This receptor was identified in a man younger than 45 who received the YFV17D yellow fever vaccine. CDR3 residues: CASREQGGQTQYF. The CDR3 nucleotides are TGTGCCAGTAGGGAACAGGGGGGGCAGACCCAGTACTTC. Looking up the rest from reference TRBV28 and TRBJ2-5 gives the full variable domain: DVKVTQSSRYLVKRTGEKVFLECVQDMDHENMFWYRQDPGLGLRLIYFSYDVKMKEKGDIPEGYSVSREKKERFSLILESASTNQTSMYLCASREQGGQTQYFGPGTRLLVL.